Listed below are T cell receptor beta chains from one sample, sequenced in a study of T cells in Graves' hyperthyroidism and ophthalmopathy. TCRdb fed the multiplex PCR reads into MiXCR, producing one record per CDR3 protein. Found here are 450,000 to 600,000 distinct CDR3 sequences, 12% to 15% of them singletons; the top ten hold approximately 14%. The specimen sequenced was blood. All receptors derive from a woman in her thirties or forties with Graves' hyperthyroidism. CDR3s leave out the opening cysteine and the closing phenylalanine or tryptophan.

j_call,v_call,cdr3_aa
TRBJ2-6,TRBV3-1,ASSGQFSGANVLT
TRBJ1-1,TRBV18,ASSALGRGTEAF
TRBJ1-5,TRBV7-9,ASSSDRESNQPQH
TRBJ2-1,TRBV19,ASSISWKLNNEQF
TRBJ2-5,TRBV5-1,ASSLAPRTQY
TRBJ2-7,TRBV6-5,ASSYSDGTYEQY
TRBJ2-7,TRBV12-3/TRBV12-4,ASSLAKSYEQY
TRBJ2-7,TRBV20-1,SAKRRESYEQY
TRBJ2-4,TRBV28,ASSPGGQAKNIQY
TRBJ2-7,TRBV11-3,ASSQGALSYEQY
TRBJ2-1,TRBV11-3,ASSLDMGKDSNEQF
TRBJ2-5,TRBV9,ASGEGREEETQY
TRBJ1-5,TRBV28,ASSLFDMFSNQPQH
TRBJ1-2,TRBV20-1,SAREPGQGAYGYT
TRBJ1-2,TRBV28,ASRPGQGYGYT
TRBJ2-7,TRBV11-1,ASSRDISSYEQY
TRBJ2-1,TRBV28,ASSSQREGLLNEQF
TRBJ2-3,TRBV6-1,ASSYFGVGSTDTQY
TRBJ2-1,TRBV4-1,ASSKGGASSYNEQF
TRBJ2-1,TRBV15,ATSRDRTSGNEQF
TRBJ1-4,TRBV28,ASSSAGTSEKLF
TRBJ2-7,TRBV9,ASSVTAGTAYEQY
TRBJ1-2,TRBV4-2,ASSQAGTNGYT
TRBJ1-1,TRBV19,ASSIQGVGTEAF